This T cell receptor beta chain was identified during a study of CD8 T cells in Susac syndrome. After extraction with the RNeasy kit, roughly 0.45 to 1 ug of the RNA was reverse transcribed using random hexamers. TCRdb reprocessed the immunoSEQ multiplex PCR reads with MiXCR, giving one entry per CDR3 protein. The sample records roughly 300,000 distinct CDR3 sequences, around 84% being singletons. The length of the CDR3 is 15 residues. Germline V gene sequence: CDR1 SNHLY, CDR2 FYNNEI. V lost 11 bases, J lost 0 bases, and 6 bases stayed unmatched. Sequencing used CD8+ T cells from PBMCs. The origin of this receptor is a human donor with multiple sclerosis. The chain has TRBV2 and TRBJ2-1; 11 positions match TRBD2. In DNA, the CDR3 is TGTGCCCTGGGACTAGCGGATAGCTCCTACAATGAGCAGTTCTTC. It translates to CALGLADSSYNEQFF.